The rows below give T cell receptor beta chains drawn from one sample of a study of blood T cell repertoires in COVID-19. Using immunoSEQ multiplex PCR, the repertoire was profiled, and TCRdb retains in-frame clones only, with some absent. The sample includes 100,000 to 150,000 clones, around 90% of them seen just once. The sample comprised peripheral blood. The receptors were sampled from a human donor in a cohort sampled during active COVID-19. The CDR3 runs from the conserved cysteine through the conserved F or W. The D gene is left open where the match is weak. A clone size is listed for some rows: how often the clone was seen (once, few, many), or a class if it is expanded.

j_call: TRBJ1-1
v_call: TRBV18
clone_size: .
d_call: .
cdr3_nt: TGTGCCAGCAAGTTATCGGACGGGAGGGACACTGAAGCTTTCTTT
cdr3_aa: CASKLSDGRDTEAFF

j_call: TRBJ1-5
v_call: TRBV28
clone_size: .
d_call: TRBD1
cdr3_nt: TGTGCCAGCAGTTTATGGGCGACAGGGAATAGCAATCAGCCCCAGCATTTT
cdr3_aa: CASSLWATGNSNQPQHF

j_call: TRBJ2-1
v_call: TRBV6-4
clone_size: .
d_call: TRBD1
cdr3_nt: TGTGCCAGCAGCCTACAGGGGGAGGTGTACAATGAGCAGTTCTTC
cdr3_aa: CASSLQGEVYNEQFF

j_call: TRBJ2-2
v_call: TRBV18
clone_size: .
d_call: TRBD1
cdr3_nt: TGTGCCAGCTCACCGGGACAGGACACCGGGGAGCTGTTTTTT
cdr3_aa: CASSPGQDTGELFF

j_call: TRBJ1-1
v_call: TRBV11-3
clone_size: .
d_call: .
cdr3_nt: TGTGCCAGCAGCTTAGCTACTGAAGCTTTCTTT
cdr3_aa: CASSLATEAFF

j_call: TRBJ2-3
v_call: TRBV10-3
clone_size: .
d_call: .
cdr3_nt: TGTGCCATCAGTGGGTGGGCAGGGCAGGCAGATACGCAGTATTTT
cdr3_aa: CAISGWAGQADTQYF

j_call: TRBJ2-1
v_call: TRBV2
clone_size: .
d_call: TRBD2
cdr3_nt: TGTGTTCTCACCCGGATCAGCGGGGGGCCCTACAATGAGCAGTTCTTC
cdr3_aa: CVLTRISGGPYNEQFF

j_call: TRBJ1-6
v_call: TRBV30
clone_size: .
d_call: .
cdr3_nt: TGTGCCTGGAGCCCTGGGGGCCGCAGCTCCTATAATTCACCCCTCCACTTT
cdr3_aa: CAWSPGGRSSYNSPLHF

j_call: TRBJ2-3
v_call: TRBV19
clone_size: .
d_call: .
cdr3_nt: TGTGCCAGTAGTAGTCGACAGTTTACAGATACGCAGTATTTT
cdr3_aa: CASSSRQFTDTQYF

j_call: TRBJ1-1
v_call: TRBV11-2
clone_size: .
d_call: TRBD1
cdr3_nt: TGTGCCAGCAGCCAGACAGGGGTGACTGAAGCTTTCTTT
cdr3_aa: CASSQTGVTEAFF

j_call: TRBJ2-5
v_call: TRBV5-1
clone_size: few
d_call: .
cdr3_nt: TGCGCCAGCAGAAACAGGGATAGGGAGACCCAGTACTTC
cdr3_aa: CASRNRDRETQYF

j_call: TRBJ1-5
v_call: TRBV19
clone_size: .
d_call: .
cdr3_nt: TGTGCCAGTATCAAAAAAGGGGGTGGAAGCAATCAGCCCCAGCATTTT
cdr3_aa: CASIKKGGGSNQPQHF

j_call: TRBJ2-1
v_call: TRBV20-1
clone_size: .
d_call: TRBD2
cdr3_nt: TGCAGTGCTACTGATCGACTAGCGGTAACCTACAATGAGCAGTTCTTC
cdr3_aa: CSATDRLAVTYNEQFF

j_call: TRBJ2-5
v_call: TRBV5-4
clone_size: .
d_call: .
cdr3_nt: TGTGCCAGCAGCTTGGACAGGGTGGAGACCCAGTACTTC
cdr3_aa: CASSLDRVETQYF

j_call: TRBJ2-5
v_call: TRBV11-3
clone_size: .
d_call: TRBD2
cdr3_nt: TGTGCCAGCAGCTTGGGTCTAGCGGGAGGCCCCGCTCAAGAGACCCAGTACTTC
cdr3_aa: CASSLGLAGGPAQETQYF

j_call: TRBJ2-5
v_call: TRBV28
clone_size: .
d_call: TRBD1
cdr3_nt: TGTGCCAGCAGCCGGGACAGCCCGGGCCAGTACTTC
cdr3_aa: CASSRDSPGQYF

j_call: TRBJ1-1
v_call: TRBV5-1
clone_size: .
d_call: TRBD1
cdr3_nt: TGCGCCAGCAGCTTGGAGGGACAGGGATTGAACACTGAAGCTTTCTTT
cdr3_aa: CASSLEGQGLNTEAFF

j_call: TRBJ2-6
v_call: TRBV9
clone_size: .
d_call: TRBD1
cdr3_nt: TGTGCCAGCAGCGTAGGGACAGGCATCTCTGGGGCCAACGTCCTGACTTTC
cdr3_aa: CASSVGTGISGANVLTF

j_call: TRBJ1-2
v_call: TRBV25-1
clone_size: .
d_call: TRBD1
cdr3_nt: TGTGCCAGCAGTGCGGCAGGGGGCATGGCTAACTATGGCTACACCTTC
cdr3_aa: CASSAAGGMANYGYTF

j_call: TRBJ2-5
v_call: TRBV2
clone_size: .
d_call: .
cdr3_nt: TGTGCCAGCAGGGGCCAGCGGCGGGAAGAGACCCAGTACTTC
cdr3_aa: CASRGQRREETQYF

j_call: TRBJ2-3
v_call: TRBV6-1
clone_size: .
d_call: .
cdr3_nt: TGTGCCAGCAGTGGTAGGCGCTCGGGGGGCCGGGGCACAGATACGCAGTATTTT
cdr3_aa: CASSGRRSGGRGTDTQYF

j_call: TRBJ2-3
v_call: TRBV11-2
clone_size: .
d_call: .
cdr3_nt: TGTGCCAGCAGCCCGGAGCCACGAGGGGGAACAGATACGCAGTATTTT
cdr3_aa: CASSPEPRGGTDTQYF

j_call: TRBJ2-7
v_call: TRBV3-1/TRBV3-2
clone_size: .
d_call: .
cdr3_nt: TGTGCCAGCAGCCACCTGACAAGCGAGCAGTACTTC
cdr3_aa: CASSHLTSEQYF

j_call: TRBJ1-2
v_call: TRBV5-1
clone_size: once
d_call: .
cdr3_nt: TGCGCCAGCAGCATTGAGGGCCTTCTGGCGGTAGGCTATGGCTACACCTTC
cdr3_aa: CASSIEGLLAVGYGYTF

j_call: TRBJ2-5
v_call: TRBV11-2
clone_size: .
d_call: .
cdr3_nt: TGTGCCAGCAGTCGACTAGGGGCCCGGGAGACCCAGTACTTC
cdr3_aa: CASSRLGARETQYF

j_call: TRBJ1-4
v_call: TRBV7-9
clone_size: few
d_call: .
cdr3_nt: TGTGCCAGCAGCTTTAGGACAACAACTAATGAAAAACTGTTTTTT
cdr3_aa: CASSFRTTTNEKLFF

j_call: TRBJ2-3
v_call: TRBV29-1
clone_size: .
d_call: .
cdr3_nt: TGCAGCGTTGTTAAGCGCCTAGACCTGGAAGCGCAGTATTTT
cdr3_aa: CSVVKRLDLEAQYF

j_call: TRBJ2-7
v_call: TRBV6-4
clone_size: .
d_call: TRBD1
cdr3_nt: TGTGCCAGCAGTGCGGAGACAGGGGGCTCGTACGAGCAGTACTTC
cdr3_aa: CASSAETGGSYEQYF

j_call: TRBJ2-5
v_call: TRBV29-1
clone_size: .
d_call: TRBD1
cdr3_nt: TGCAGCGTAGGGACAGGGGCGGGGGAGACCCAGTACTTC
cdr3_aa: CSVGTGAGETQYF

j_call: TRBJ2-1
v_call: TRBV20-1
clone_size: .
d_call: .
cdr3_nt: TGCAGTGCTAGAGACTTAAATGAGCAGTTCTTC
cdr3_aa: CSARDLNEQFF

j_call: TRBJ2-7
v_call: TRBV6-5
clone_size: .
d_call: TRBD1
cdr3_nt: TGTGCCAGCACCGACAGGGTCCACGAGCAGTACTTC
cdr3_aa: CASTDRVHEQYF

j_call: TRBJ2-7
v_call: TRBV5-4
clone_size: .
d_call: .
cdr3_nt: TGTGCCAGCAGCCGGTTGCAGGGTCATTCCTACGAGCAGTACTTC
cdr3_aa: CASSRLQGHSYEQYF

j_call: TRBJ2-1
v_call: TRBV19
clone_size: once
d_call: TRBD2
cdr3_nt: TGTGCCAGTAGGGTCCAACTAGCGGGAGGGCCGGGGATGGGCAATGAGCAGTTCTTC
cdr3_aa: CASRVQLAGGPGMGNEQFF

j_call: TRBJ1-6
v_call: TRBV5-4
clone_size: .
d_call: TRBD1
cdr3_nt: TGTGCCAGCAGCTACAGGGGGATTGATTCACCCCTCCACTTT
cdr3_aa: CASSYRGIDSPLHF

j_call: TRBJ2-3
v_call: TRBV11-3
clone_size: .
d_call: TRBD2
cdr3_nt: TGTGCCAGCAGGGCTAGCGGAACTAGCACAGATACGCAGTATTTT
cdr3_aa: CASRASGTSTDTQYF

j_call: TRBJ1-1
v_call: TRBV18
clone_size: .
d_call: .
cdr3_nt: TGTGCCAGCTCACCCGCGGACATGAACACTGAAGCTTTCTTT
cdr3_aa: CASSPADMNTEAFF

j_call: TRBJ2-1
v_call: TRBV18
clone_size: .
d_call: TRBD2
cdr3_nt: TGTGCCAGCTCACCACCTAGCGGGAACTCCTACAATGAGCAGTTCTTC
cdr3_aa: CASSPPSGNSYNEQFF